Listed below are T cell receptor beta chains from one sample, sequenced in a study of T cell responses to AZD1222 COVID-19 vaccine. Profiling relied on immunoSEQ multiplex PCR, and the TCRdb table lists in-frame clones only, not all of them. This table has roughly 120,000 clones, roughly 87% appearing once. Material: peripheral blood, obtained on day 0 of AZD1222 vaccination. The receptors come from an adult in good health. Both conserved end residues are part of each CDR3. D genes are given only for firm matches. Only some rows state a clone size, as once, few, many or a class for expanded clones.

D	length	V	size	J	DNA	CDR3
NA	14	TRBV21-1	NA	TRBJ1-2	TGTGCCAGCAGCAAAGCGGGTCCTAACTATGGCTACACCTTC	CASSKAGPNYGYTF
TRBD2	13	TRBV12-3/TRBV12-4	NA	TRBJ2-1	TGTGCCAGCAGGGCGGGGGGGCCCGGTGAGCAGTTCTTC	CASRAGGPGEQFF
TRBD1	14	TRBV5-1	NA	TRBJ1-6	TGCGCCAGCAGAGGGACAGCTAATAATTCACCCCTCCACTTT	CASRGTANNSPLHF
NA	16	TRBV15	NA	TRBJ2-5	TGTGCCACCAGCAGGGAAAAGACTGGGGTCAAGGAGACCCAGTACTTC	CATSREKTGVKETQYF
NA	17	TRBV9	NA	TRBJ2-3	TGTGCCAGCAGCGCGCTAAATGGGGGGGCCGGCACAGATACGCAGTATTTT	CASSALNGGAGTDTQYF
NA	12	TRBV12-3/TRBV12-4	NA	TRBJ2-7	TGTGCCAGCAATAGGGGCTCCTACGAGCAGTACTTC	CASNRGSYEQYF
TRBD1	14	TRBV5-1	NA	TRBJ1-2	TGCGCCAGCGCCGGGACAGGGACGGACTATGGCTACACCTTC	CASAGTGTDYGYTF
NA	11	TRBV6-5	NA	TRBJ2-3	TGTGCCAGCGCCCAGGGCTCTACGCAGTATTTT	CASAQGSTQYF
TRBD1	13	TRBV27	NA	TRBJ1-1	TGTGCCAGCAGTTTCCTAGGACAGGTGGAAGCTTTCTTT	CASSFLGQVEAFF
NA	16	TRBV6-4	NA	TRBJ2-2	TGTGCCAGCAGTCCACAGGCCAGCCCGAACACCGGGGAGCTGTTTTTT	CASSPQASPNTGELFF
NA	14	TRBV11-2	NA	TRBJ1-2	TGTGCCGGACGGAGTGGCGGGGATCTTTATGGCTACACCTTC	CAGRSGGDLYGYTF
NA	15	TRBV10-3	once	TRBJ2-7	TGTGCCACCGTTCGAACAGGGAACAGCTCCTACGAGCAGTACTTC	CATVRTGNSSYEQYF
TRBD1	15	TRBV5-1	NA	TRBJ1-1	TGCGCCAGCAGCTTGCTAGGGGGCATGAACACTGAAGCTTTCTTT	CASSLLGGMNTEAFF
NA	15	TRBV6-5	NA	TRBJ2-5	TGTGCCAGCATTTTCCAAAGAGCCAGGGAGGCGACCCAGTACTTC	CASIFQRAREATQYF
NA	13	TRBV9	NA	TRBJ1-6	TGTGCCAGCAGCGTAGACCAGAATTCACCCCTCCACTTT	CASSVDQNSPLHF
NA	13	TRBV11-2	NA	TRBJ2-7	TGTGCCAGCAGCTTGGACGGTAACTACGAGCAGTACTTC	CASSLDGNYEQYF
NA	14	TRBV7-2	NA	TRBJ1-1	TGTGCCAGCAGCTTGGCAGCCTTGAACACTGAAGCTTTCTTT	CASSLAALNTEAFF
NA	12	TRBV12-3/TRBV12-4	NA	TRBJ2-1	TGTGCCAGCAGTTACAGGGTCAATGAGCAGTTCTTC	CASSYRVNEQFF
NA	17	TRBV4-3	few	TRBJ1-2	TGCGCCAGCAGCCAAGATCTGTTGTTCGGGGCTAACTATGGCTACACCTTC	CASSQDLLFGANYGYTF
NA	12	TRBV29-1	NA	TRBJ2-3	TGCAGTGCCATGGGGGGTATAGATACGCAGTATTTT	CSAMGGIDTQYF
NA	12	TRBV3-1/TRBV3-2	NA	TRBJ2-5	TGTGCCAGCAGCCAAGTGGGCGAGACCCAGTACTTC	CASSQVGETQYF
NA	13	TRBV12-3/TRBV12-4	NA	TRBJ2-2	TGTGCCAGCAGCATAGGACAAGTCGGGGAGCTGTTTTTT	CASSIGQVGELFF
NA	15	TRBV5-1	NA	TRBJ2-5	TGCGCCAGCAGCTTCCACTACAGGGCACAAGAGACCCAGTACTTC	CASSFHYRAQETQYF
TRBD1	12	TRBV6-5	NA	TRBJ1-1	TGTGCCAGCAGCAGAGAGACAGGGGAGTCTTTCTTT	CASSRETGESFF
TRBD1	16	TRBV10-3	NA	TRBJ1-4	TGTGCCATCGGCGAGGGACAGGGGGCAGACAGTGAAAAACTGTTTTTT	CAIGEGQGADSEKLFF
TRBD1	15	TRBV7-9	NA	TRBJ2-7	TGTGCCAGCAGCCCCCGACAGGGAAGCTCCTACGAGCAGTACTTC	CASSPRQGSSYEQYF
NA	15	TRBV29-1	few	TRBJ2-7	TGCAGCGTTGAAGTCCCGGAACCAGACTCCTACGAGCAGTACTTC	CSVEVPEPDSYEQYF
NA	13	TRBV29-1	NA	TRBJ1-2	TGCAGCGTTGATTCTCCGATGGGCTATGGCTACACCTTC	CSVDSPMGYGYTF
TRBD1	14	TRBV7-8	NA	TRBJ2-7	TGTGCCAGCAGCTTGACAGGGGGCTACTACGAGCAGTACTTC	CASSLTGGYYEQYF
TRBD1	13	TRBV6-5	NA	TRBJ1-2	TGTGCCAGCAGTTACGGGACAGGATTTGGCTACACCTTC	CASSYGTGFGYTF
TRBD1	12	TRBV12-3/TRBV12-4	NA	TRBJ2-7	TGTGCCAGCAGTTTAGGGGGACAGGGTCGGTACTTC	CASSLGGQGRYF
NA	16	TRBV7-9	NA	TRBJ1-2	TGTGCCAGCAGCTTATTACATGCAGTGCCAGACTATGGCTACACCTTC	CASSLLHAVPDYGYTF
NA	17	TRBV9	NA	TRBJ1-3	TGTGCCAGCAGCGTAGACCCACAGGTTCCCTCTGGAAACACCATATATTTT	CASSVDPQVPSGNTIYF
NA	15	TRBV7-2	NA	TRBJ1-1	TGTGCCAGCAGCTTAGCGACGGTTGCGAACACTGAAGCTTTCTTT	CASSLATVANTEAFF
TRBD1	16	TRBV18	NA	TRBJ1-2	TGTGCCAGCTCACCAAGGACAGGATACCCTGCCGAAGGCTACACCTTC	CASSPRTGYPAEGYTF
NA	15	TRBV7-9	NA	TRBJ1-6	TGTGCCAGCACCCGGACTGGAACCCGGGATTCACCCCTCCACTTT	CASTRTGTRDSPLHF
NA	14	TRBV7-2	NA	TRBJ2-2	TGTGCCAGCAGCTTAGCTTCGGGGTCAAGGGAGCTGTTTTTT	CASSLASGSRELFF